This TCR beta chain was recovered during a study of vaccination and CD4 T cells after COVID-19. Study background: Sampling after COVID took place at a median of around 110 days (range 35 to 161) following diagnosis.

V gave up 3 bases and J gave up 6 bases, with 9 bases separating them. The germline CDR1 and CDR2 sequences are MNHNS and SASEGT. The CDR3 has 13 amino acids. Treatment given: roughly 10-day PBMC culture with coronavirus spike peptide pools or control peptides (ViraFEST assay). ViraFEST stimulated the growth of antigen-specific T cells using peptide pools and subsequently profiled their TCRs by sequencing. To note about this clonotype: Its antigen is unknown.

An Oncomine TCR Beta short-read assay was used to sequence the DNA from cultured CD4+ T cells. TCRdb ran MiXCR on the PCR reads and lists one entry per CDR3 protein. The table records some 15,000 distinct CDR3 sequences, around a third of them present only once. Study outcomes and limitations: Relatively few convalescent patients were studied, without early post-infection timepoints.

This specimen consisted of CD4+ T cells from blood, cultured in vitro, obtained after SARS-CoV-2 vaccination. This TCR came from a human donor who had recovered from COVID-19. This chain joins TRBV6-1 and TRBJ1-5, with a possible D match to TRBD1 (5 bases). This CDR3 is CASSEEGRQPQHF. As DNA, the CDR3 is TGTGCCAGCAGTGAGGAGGGGCGTCAGCCCCAGCATTTT.